One sample yielded the 32 T cell receptor beta chains listed below, sequenced in a study of blood T cell repertoires in COVID-19. Method: immunoSEQ multiplex PCR; TCRdb's copy keeps in-frame clones and lacks some. The sample holds roughly 300,000 clones, 92% seen once. The sample comprised PBMCs or T cells enriched from blood (not recorded which). The receptor source for this set is a woman aged 25 to 45 who had recovered from COVID-19.

The rearrangement uses TRBV5-6 and TRBJ1-1; D is perhaps TRBD1 (6 bases). This CDR3 contains 16 residues. The V gene lost 0 bases and the J gene lost 4 bases, with 16 bases spanning the gap. Per germline, CDR1 SGHDT and CDR2 YYEEEE. CDR3 protein: CASSLGRGGPVTEAFF. CDR3 coding DNA: TGTGCCAGCAGCTTGGGTAGGGGGGGGCCGGTCACTGAAGCTTTCTTT.

V usage is TRBV3-1 (or the pseudogene TRBV3-2) and J usage is TRBJ1-1; 8 bases line up with TRBD1. CDR3 size: 14 residues. Germline-derived CDR1 and CDR2 are LGHDT and YNNKEL (reference sequence). V lost 6 bases to trimming and J lost 4 bases; unmatched junction nucleotides: 7. The CDR3 DNA is TGTGCCAGCAGAAGACAGGGGTTGGGCACTGAAGCTTTCTTT. Its translation: CASRRQGLGTEAFF.

The V call is TRBV28, the J call TRBJ2-3; 7 bases are a match to TRBD1. The CDR3 totals 13 residues. Germline CDR1 MDHEN, CDR2 SYDVKM. V shed 5 bases, J shed 1 base, and the junction held 0 bases outside the gene matches. The CDR3 sequence: CASSTGGTDTQYF. In DNA, the CDR3 is TGTGCCAGCAGTACAGGGGGCACAGATACGCAGTATTTT.

The chain recombines TRBV10-3 with TRBJ1-1; 9 positions agree with TRBD1. This CDR3 contains 14 residues. V gave up 4 bases and J gave up 3 bases; unmatched junction bases: 3. CDR1 ENHRY and CDR2 SYGVKD come from the germline V gene. The CDR3 DNA reads TGTGCCATCAGTGGCAGACAGGGGGACACTGAAGCTTTCTTT. Translating gives CAISGRQGDTEAFF.

The V call is TRBV7-9, the J call TRBJ2-7; 9 bases align to TRBD1. Germline V gene sequence: CDR1 SEHNR, CDR2 FQNEAQ (reference sequence). V dropped 5 bases and J dropped 5; count of bases not matched to a gene: 7. The CDR3 sequence is 14 residues long. The CDR3 is CASSPGTGWNEQYF. The CDR3 nucleotides are TGTGCCAGCAGCCCGGGGACAGGGTGGAACGAGCAGTACTTC.

The chain has TRBV6-5 and TRBJ2-5; TRBD2 might be the D (6 bases). This CDR3 spans 15 amino acids. Trimming removed 7 bases at V and 2 bases at J, with 17 bases between. Germline CDR1 MNHEY, CDR2 SVGAGI. The DNA of the CDR3 is TGTGCCAGCACATCGACGGAGGGGCGGCAAGAGACCCAGTACTTC. This encodes CASTSTEGRQETQYF.

The rearrangement joins TRBV19 to TRBJ1-4; 9 nucleotides line up with TRBD1. Per germline, CDR1 LNHDA and CDR2 SQIVND (reference sequence). The CDR3 extends over 14 amino acids. After removal of 8 bases from V and 7 bases from J, the junction contained 8 bases not matched to a gene. The CDR3 DNA follows: TGTGCCAGTGCTCTACAGGGGGCGCGTGAAAAACTGTTTTTT. Its protein product is CASALQGAREKLFF.

This clone was counted a single time. The chain recombines TRBV28 with TRBJ2-1; D gene ambiguous. The CDR3 runs 11 residues. V gave up 6 bases and J gave up 11 bases, with 11 bases separating them. The germline V gene encodes CDR1 MDHEN and CDR2 SYDVKM. The CDR3 loop reads CASSVPWQQFF. The CDR3 coding sequence is TGTGCCAGCAGCGTTCCTTGGCAGCAGTTCTTC.

The rearrangement links TRBV19 to TRBJ1-5, with 7 bases fitting TRBD1. J lost 6 bases, V lost 5 bases, and 7 bases had no gene match. CDR1 is LNHDA, CDR2 SQIVND, per germline (reference sequence). The CDR3 spans 14 residues. Here the CDR3 reads CASSLQGPSQPQHF. CDR3 sequence (DNA): TGTGCCAGTAGTTTACAGGGGCCTAGTCAGCCCCAGCATTTT.

The chain joins TRBV11-2 to TRBJ2-1; 16 bases line up with TRBD2. Germline values: CDR1 SGHAT, CDR2 FQNNGV. CDR3 length equals 17 residues. J was trimmed by 12 bases and V by 2 bases; bases with no gene match: 10. The CDR3, as DNA: TGTGCCAGCAGCTTAACCGCGGGACTAGCGGGAGGGCCCGGGCAGTTCTTC. This translates into CASSLTAGLAGGPGQFF.

The chain carries TRBV4-3 and TRBJ1-5, with D perhaps TRBD1 (5 bases). In germline, CDR1 is LGHNA, CDR2 YSLEER. This CDR3 region has 15 residues. The V and J ends lost 4 bases and 4 bases respectively, with 14 bases between them. CDR3 bases: TGCGCCAGCAGCCCGACGACAGTGGGAAATCAGCCCCAGCATTTT. Its protein product is CASSPTTVGNQPQHF.

The chain combines TRBV18 with TRBJ2-5; 8 bases line up with TRBD1. V was pared by 4 bases and J by 4 bases, with 8 bases of the junction left unmatched. The CDR3 length is 15 residues. Germline CDR1 and CDR2: KGHSH and LQKENI. The CDR3 reads CASSLSGQGRETQYF. The CDR3 nucleotides read TGTGCCAGCTCACTATCCGGACAGGGCCGAGAGACCCAGTACTTC.

CDR3 protein: CASGRESSGANVLTF. CDR3 nucleotides: TGTGCCAGCGGGCGGGAGAGCTCTGGGGCCAACGTCCTGACTTTC. J is TRBJ2-6 and V is TRBV9, with 7 bases identical to TRBD2. The J segment lost 0 bases and the V segment lost 7 bases, leaving 4 bases of the junction unmatched. Looked up from germline, CDR1 is SGDLS and CDR2 is YYNGEE. CDR3 length: 15 residues.

The V call is TRBV28, the J call TRBJ1-4; 7 positions agree with TRBD1. This CDR3 has 17 amino acids. V was clipped by 3 bases and J by 7 bases; unmatched bases: 14. Germline loops: CDR1 MDHEN, CDR2 SYDVKM. The CDR3 DNA reads as TGTGCCAGCAGTTTGATAGGACAGGTTGGTTCGGCTGAAAAACTGTTTTTT. Translation gives CASSLIGQVGSAEKLFF.

This chain joins TRBV27 and TRBJ2-5, with 8 bases fitting TRBD2. Unmatched junction bases numbered 8, after V lost 4 bases and J lost 4 bases. This CDR3 comprises 15 residues. Germline V CDR1 and CDR2: MNHEY, SMNVEV (reference sequence). As DNA, the CDR3 is TGTGCCAGCAGTTCCTCGCGGGGGGACGTAGAGACCCAGTACTTC. Translated: CASSSSRGDVETQYF.

The chain uses TRBV19 and TRBJ1-2; TRBD1 agrees at 7 bases. The V and J ends lost 1 base and 2 bases, in that order; junction bases with no gene match: 13. Germline V lookup: CDR1 LNHDA, CDR2 SQIVND (reference sequence). This CDR3 has 18 residues. CDR3 sequence (DNA): TGTGCCAGTAGTATAGTCCCCTCTCTCCTCAGGGGGAACTATGGCTACACCTTC. Translating gives CASSIVPSLLRGNYGYTF.

This sequence joins TRBV2 and TRBJ1-1; TRBD1 matches at 7 bases. CDR1 and CDR2 from the germline V gene are SNHLY and FYNNEI. This CDR3 comprises 16 residues. The junction had 7 bases not matched to a gene; V was cut back by 1 base and J by 2 bases. The CDR3 DNA reads as TGTGCCAGCAGTGAAGGGAGGGGGCCCACCAACACTGAAGCTTTCTTT. Its translation: CASSEGRGPTNTEAFF.

The chain joins TRBV6-5 to TRBJ1-5; TRBD1 matches 7 bases. With 6 bases clipped from V and 0 bases from J, the junction kept 5 bases outside the gene matches. The CDR3 is 15 amino acids. Germline loops: CDR1 MNHEY, CDR2 SVGAGI. The CDR3 protein is CASRTTGNSNQPQHF. The CDR3 coding sequence is TGTGCCAGCAGGACGACAGGGAATAGCAATCAGCCCCAGCATTTT.

The chain couples TRBV4-1 to TRBJ1-5; no definite D call. Germline-derived CDR1 and CDR2 are MGHRA and YSYEKL. V gave up 4 bases and J gave up 3 bases, with 7 bases separating them. There are 13 residues in the CDR3. The CDR3 nucleotides read TGCGCCAGCAGCCTGAGGGTCAATCAGCCCCAGCATTTT. This translates into CASSLRVNQPQHF.

V and J are TRBV3-1 (or the pseudogene TRBV3-2) and TRBJ2-4, with D possibly TRBD2 on 7 matching bases. The CDR3 spans 15 residues. CDR1 is LGHDT and CDR2 is YNNKEL in the germline V gene (reference sequence). Trimming took 2 bases from V and 1 from J, leaving 9 bases between them. The CDR3 nucleotides read TGTGCCAGCAGCCAACGGGGGGCTGCCAAAAACATTCAGTACTTC. Its translation is CASSQRGAAKNIQYF.

As DNA, the CDR3 is TGTGCCAGCAGCCCAACACCCGGGACAGGGAGCGGGACCCAGTACTTC. This codes for CASSPTPGTGSGTQYF. V usage is TRBV7-9 and J usage is TRBJ2-5, with 9 bases aligning to TRBD1. CDR3 length equals 16 residues. Trimming removed 5 bases from V and 7 bases from J; junction bases left unmatched: 14. Germline CDR1 and CDR2: SEHNR and FQNEAQ (reference sequence).

The genes are TRBV9 and TRBJ2-7; possibly TRBD2 for D (6 bases). V was shortened by 1 base and J by 5 bases, with 10 bases between the two germline ends. The length of the CDR3 is 13 residues. Germline V lookup: CDR1 SGDLS, CDR2 YYNGEE. The CDR3 region has the DNA TGTGCCAGCAGCGTAACAGGAGGGAACGAGCAGTACTTC. Its protein is CASSVTGGNEQYF.

The chain employs TRBV3-1 (or the pseudogene TRBV3-2) and TRBJ1-5, with D uncertain. Per the germline V gene, CDR1 is LGHDT and CDR2 is YNNKEL (reference sequence). Trimming stripped 1 base from V and 3 bases from J, with 10 bases between. This CDR3 has 15 residues. In DNA, the CDR3 is TGTGCCAGCAGCCAAGGAGCAGGCCACAATCAGCCCCAGCATTTT. Encoded protein: CASSQGAGHNQPQHF.

This sequence joins TRBV5-6 and TRBJ1-6; a weak D match, TRBD1 (6 bases). The CDR3 spans 14 residues. Germline V CDR1 and CDR2: SGHDT, YYEEEE. V lost 3 bases to trimming and J lost 10 bases, with 14 bases between them. CDR3 sequence: CASSSGGGYSPLHF. The CDR3 DNA sequence: TGTGCCAGCAGCTCGGGGGGCGGGTACTCACCCCTCCACTTT.

This chain uses TRBV7-8 with TRBJ1-1; no firm D call. V was pared by 5 bases and J by 1 base, with 8 bases between. Germline CDR1 SGHVS, CDR2 FQNEAQ. The CDR3 contains 13 residues. The CDR3 nucleotides read TGTGCCAGCAGCCACCAAGCGAACACTGAAGCTTTCTTT. Amino acid sequence: CASSHQANTEAFF. Filled out from reference TRBV7-8 and TRBJ1-1, the complete variable domain reads GAGVSQSPRYKVAKRGQDVALRCDPISGHVSLFWYQQALGQGPEFLTYFQNEAQLDKSGLPSDRFFAERPEGSVSTLKIQRTQQEDSAVYLCASSHQANTEAFFGQGTRLTVV.

The chain employs TRBV6-1 and TRBJ1-5, with 7 bases that match TRBD1. The CDR3 has 17 amino acids. From germline, CDR1 is MNHNS and CDR2 SASEGT. Trimming took 3 bases from V and 3 from J; bases not matched to a gene: 11. The CDR3 nucleotides are TGTGCCAGCAGTGATGCTGGGACAGCGTTCTTCAATCAGCCCCAGCATTTT. It specifies CASSDAGTAFFNQPQHF.

As DNA, the CDR3 is TGTGCCAGCAGCTTGGCGGTATTCTCGGATACGCAGTATTTT. This sequence encodes CASSLAVFSDTQYF. The gene calls are TRBV11-2 and TRBJ2-3; D is unclear. Germline CDR1 is SGHAT and CDR2 is FQNNGV. The ends were cut back, 3 bases at V and 6 bases at J, with 13 bases in the middle. The CDR3 sequence is 14 residues long.

The gene calls are TRBV13 and TRBJ1-1; a possible D gene is TRBD1 (6 bases). V lost 0 bases to trimming and J lost 2 bases, with 16 bases between them. The CDR3 extends over 17 amino acids. Germline V lookup: CDR1 PRHDT, CDR2 FYEKMQ (reference sequence). The CDR3 region has the DNA TGTGCCAGCAGCTTAGGTATCTTAAGGGGGGGAAACACTGAAGCTTTCTTT. Its translation is CASSLGILRGGNTEAFF.

The rearrangement uses TRBV10-3 and TRBJ1-1, with D possibly being TRBD1 (6 bases). Germline V gene lookup returns CDR1 ENHRY and CDR2 SYGVKD. The CDR3 covers 15 residues. Trimming removed 0 bases at V and 4 bases at J, with 12 bases between. Here the CDR3 DNA reads TGTGCCATCAGTGAGTCGATGGGGGCGAGCACTGAAGCTTTCTTT. Protein product: CAISESMGASTEAFF.

The CDR3 DNA sequence: TGTGCCAGCACCCTTGGCCTAGCTGGTGAGCAGTACTTC. This gives the protein CASTLGLAGEQYF. The chain is built from TRBV28 and TRBJ2-7, with a weak D call TRBD2 (5 bases). V was cut by 7 bases and J by 7 bases, with 17 bases left in between. Germline loops: CDR1 MDHEN, CDR2 SYDVKM. The CDR3 has 13 residues.

V gene TRBV12-5 combines with J gene TRBJ2-2; D gene unclear. CDR1 is LGHNT, CDR2 FRNRAP, per germline. The CDR3 runs to 12 residues. Deletions cut 3 bases from V and 5 bases from J, with 4 bases between. CDR3: CASGFTTGELFF. The CDR3, as DNA: TGTGCTAGTGGTTTTACTACCGGGGAGCTGTTTTTT.

The chain combines TRBV11-2 with TRBJ1-5, with TRBD1 matching 7 bases. V was clipped by 4 bases and J by 2 bases; unmatched bases: 2. Germline V gene lookup returns CDR1 SGHAT and CDR2 FQNNGV. The CDR3 covers 14 residues. The CDR3 DNA reads TGTGCCAGCAGCTCCGGGACAGGCAATCAGCCCCAGCATTTT. This gives the protein CASSSGTGNQPQHF.